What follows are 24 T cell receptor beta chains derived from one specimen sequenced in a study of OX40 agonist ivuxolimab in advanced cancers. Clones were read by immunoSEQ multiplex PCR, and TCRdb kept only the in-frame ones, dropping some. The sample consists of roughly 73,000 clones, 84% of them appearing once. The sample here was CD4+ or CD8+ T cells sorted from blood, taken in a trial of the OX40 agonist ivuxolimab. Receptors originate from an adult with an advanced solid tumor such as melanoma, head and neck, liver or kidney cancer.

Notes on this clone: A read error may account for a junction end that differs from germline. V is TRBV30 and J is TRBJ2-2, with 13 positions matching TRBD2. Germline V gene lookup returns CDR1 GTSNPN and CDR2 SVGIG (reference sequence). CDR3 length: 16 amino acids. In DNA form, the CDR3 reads TGTGCCCGGAGGACTAGCGGGAGAATGGGCACCGGGGAGCTGTTTTTT. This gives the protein CARRTSGRMGTGELFF.

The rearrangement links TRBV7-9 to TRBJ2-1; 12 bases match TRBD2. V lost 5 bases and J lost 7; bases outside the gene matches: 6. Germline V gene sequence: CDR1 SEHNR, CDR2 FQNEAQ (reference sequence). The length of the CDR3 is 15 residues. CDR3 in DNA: TGTGCCAGCAGCGCGACTAGCGGGAGTCAAAATGAGCAGTTCTTC. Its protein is CASSATSGSQNEQFF.

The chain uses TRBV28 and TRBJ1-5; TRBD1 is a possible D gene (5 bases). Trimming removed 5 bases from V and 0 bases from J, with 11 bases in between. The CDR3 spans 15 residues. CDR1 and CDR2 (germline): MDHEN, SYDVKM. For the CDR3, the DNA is TGTGCCAGCAGTCCCCGGCAGGGTAGCAATCAGCCCCAGCATTTT. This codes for CASSPRQGSNQPQHF.

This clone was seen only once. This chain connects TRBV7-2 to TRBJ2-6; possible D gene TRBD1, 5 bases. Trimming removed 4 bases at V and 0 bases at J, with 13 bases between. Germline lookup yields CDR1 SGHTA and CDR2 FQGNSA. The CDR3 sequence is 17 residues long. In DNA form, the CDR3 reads TGTGCCAGCAGCTCAAGGGGCCGGAGCTCTGGGGCCAACGTCCTGACTTTC. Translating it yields CASSSRGRSSGANVLTF.

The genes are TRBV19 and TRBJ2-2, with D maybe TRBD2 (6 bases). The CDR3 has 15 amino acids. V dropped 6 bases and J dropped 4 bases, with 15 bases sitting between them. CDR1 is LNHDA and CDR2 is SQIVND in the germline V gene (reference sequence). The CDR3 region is CASSPTRGGTGELFF. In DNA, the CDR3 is TGTGCCAGTAGCCCAACTAGGGGAGGCACCGGGGAGCTGTTTTTT.

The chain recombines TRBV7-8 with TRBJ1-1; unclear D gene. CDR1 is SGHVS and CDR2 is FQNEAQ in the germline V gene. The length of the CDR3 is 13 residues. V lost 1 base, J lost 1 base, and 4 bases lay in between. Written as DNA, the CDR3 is TGTGCCAGCAGCTTAGGTAGGAACACTGAAGCTTTCTTT. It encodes CASSLGRNTEAFF.

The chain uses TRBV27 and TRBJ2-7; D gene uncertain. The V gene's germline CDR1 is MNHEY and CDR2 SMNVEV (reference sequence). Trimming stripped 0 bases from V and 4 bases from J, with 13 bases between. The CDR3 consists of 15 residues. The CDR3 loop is CASSLSWASQYEQYF. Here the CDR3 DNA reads TGTGCCAGCAGTTTATCGTGGGCGTCTCAGTACGAGCAGTACTTC.

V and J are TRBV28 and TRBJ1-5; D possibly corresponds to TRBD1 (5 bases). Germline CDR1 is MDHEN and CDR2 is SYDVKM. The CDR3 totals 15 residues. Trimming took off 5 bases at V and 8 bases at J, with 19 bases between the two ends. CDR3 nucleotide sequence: TGTGCCAGCAGTCCCCCCCAGGGAAGGTTCGAGCCCCAGCATTTT. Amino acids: CASSPPQGRFEPQHF.

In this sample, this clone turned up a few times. Here the CDR3 DNA reads TGTGCCAGCAGTCTAAGACAGGGGGGAACAGATACGCAGTATTTT. As protein: CASSLRQGGTDTQYF. The V call is TRBV6-6, the J call TRBJ2-3; the match to TRBD1 covers 9 bases. Trimming removed 5 bases from V and 3 bases from J; junction bases left unmatched: 6. From germline, CDR1 is MNHNY and CDR2 SVGAGI (reference sequence). The CDR3 has 15 amino acids.

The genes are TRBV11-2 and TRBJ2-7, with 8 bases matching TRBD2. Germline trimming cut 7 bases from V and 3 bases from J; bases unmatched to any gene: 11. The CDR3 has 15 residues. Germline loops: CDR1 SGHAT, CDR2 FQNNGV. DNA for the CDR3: TGTGCCAGCACCGATCTAGCGGGCCCTTTCTACGAGCAGTACTTC. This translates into CASTDLAGPFYEQYF.

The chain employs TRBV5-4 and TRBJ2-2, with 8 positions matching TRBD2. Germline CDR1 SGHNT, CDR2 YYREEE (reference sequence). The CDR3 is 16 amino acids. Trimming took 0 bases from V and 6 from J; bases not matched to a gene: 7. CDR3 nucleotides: TGTGCCAGCAGCTTGGCAAAGGGGACTAGTTCCGGGGAGCTGTTTTTT. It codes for CASSLAKGTSSGELFF.

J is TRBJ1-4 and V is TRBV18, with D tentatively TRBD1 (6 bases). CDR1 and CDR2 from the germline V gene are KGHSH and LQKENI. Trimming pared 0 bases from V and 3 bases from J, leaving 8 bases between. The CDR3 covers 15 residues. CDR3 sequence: CASSPPTGPNEKLFF. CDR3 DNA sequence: TGTGCCAGCTCACCACCAACAGGGCCTAATGAAAAACTGTTTTTT.

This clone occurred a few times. The CDR3 sequence is CASSINYGYTF. Written as DNA, the CDR3 is TGTGCCAGCAGCATTAACTATGGCTACACCTTC. The V and J genes are TRBV28 and TRBJ1-2; D gene unclear. CDR1 and CDR2 (germline): MDHEN, SYDVKM. The CDR3 loop spans 11 amino acids. Trimming stripped 6 bases from V and 1 base from J, with 3 bases between.

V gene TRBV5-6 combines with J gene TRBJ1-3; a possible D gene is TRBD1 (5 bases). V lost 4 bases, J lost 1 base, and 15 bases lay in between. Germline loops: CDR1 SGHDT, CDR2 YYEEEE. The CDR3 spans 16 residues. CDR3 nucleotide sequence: TGTGCCAGCAGCCATCGGAGGGGCAGATCTGGAAACACCATATATTTT. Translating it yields CASSHRRGRSGNTIYF.

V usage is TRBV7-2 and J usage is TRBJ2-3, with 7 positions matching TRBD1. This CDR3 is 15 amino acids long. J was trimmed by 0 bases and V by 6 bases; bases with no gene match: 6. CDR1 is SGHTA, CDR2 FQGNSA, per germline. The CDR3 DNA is TGTGCCAGCAGGACCGGGACAGAAAGCACAGATACGCAGTATTTT. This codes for CASRTGTESTDTQYF.

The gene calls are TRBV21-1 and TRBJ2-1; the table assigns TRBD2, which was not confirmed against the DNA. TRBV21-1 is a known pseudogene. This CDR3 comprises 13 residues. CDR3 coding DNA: TGTGCCATACTAGCGGGAGCCTACAATGAGCAGTTCTTC. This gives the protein CAILAGAYNEQFF.

CDR3 DNA sequence: TGTGCCAGTAGTAGCAGGGATGGCTATGGCTACACCTTC. Translation gives CASSSRDGYGYTF. The V call is TRBV19, the J call TRBJ1-2; weak D call: TRBD1 (5 bases). CDR1 LNHDA and CDR2 SQIVND come from the germline V gene (reference sequence). There are 13 residues in the CDR3. Deletions cut 4 bases from V and 4 bases from J, with 10 bases between.

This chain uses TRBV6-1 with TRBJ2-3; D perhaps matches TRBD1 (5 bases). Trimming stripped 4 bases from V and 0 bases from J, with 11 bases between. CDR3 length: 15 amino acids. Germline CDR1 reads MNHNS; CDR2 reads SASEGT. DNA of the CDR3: TGTGCCAGCAGTGTGACAGTCGCTAGCACAGATACGCAGTATTTT. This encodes CASSVTVASTDTQYF.

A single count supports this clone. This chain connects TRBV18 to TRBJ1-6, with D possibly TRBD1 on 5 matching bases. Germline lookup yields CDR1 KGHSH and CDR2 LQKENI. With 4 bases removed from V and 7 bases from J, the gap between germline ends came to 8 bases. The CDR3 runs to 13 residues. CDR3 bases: TGTGCCAGCTCACAGGGGTCAAATTCACCCCTCCACTTT. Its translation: CASSQGSNSPLHF.

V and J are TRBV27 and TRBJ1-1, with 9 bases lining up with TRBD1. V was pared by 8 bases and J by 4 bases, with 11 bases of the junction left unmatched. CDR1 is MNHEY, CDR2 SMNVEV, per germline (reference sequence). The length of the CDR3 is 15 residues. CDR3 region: CASSGQGTIGTEAFF. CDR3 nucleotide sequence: TGTGCCAGCTCGGGACAGGGAACCATAGGCACTGAAGCTTTCTTT.

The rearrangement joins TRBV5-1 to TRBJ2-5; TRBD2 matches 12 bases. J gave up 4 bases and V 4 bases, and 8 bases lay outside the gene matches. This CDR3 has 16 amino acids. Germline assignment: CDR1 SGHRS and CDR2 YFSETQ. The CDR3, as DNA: TGCGCCAGCAGCCTACGACTAGCGGGAGTTCGAGAGACCCAGTACTTC. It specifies CASSLRLAGVRETQYF.

The CDR3 sequence is CSVGLAGVGETQYF. In nucleotides, the CDR3 is TGCAGCGTGGGACTAGCGGGAGTAGGGGAGACCCAGTACTTC. The rearrangement uses TRBV29-1 and TRBJ2-5; 14 nucleotides match TRBD2. J gave up 5 bases and V 6 bases, and 5 bases lay outside the gene matches. The CDR3 runs to 14 residues. Germline CDR1 SQVTM, CDR2 ANQGSEA.

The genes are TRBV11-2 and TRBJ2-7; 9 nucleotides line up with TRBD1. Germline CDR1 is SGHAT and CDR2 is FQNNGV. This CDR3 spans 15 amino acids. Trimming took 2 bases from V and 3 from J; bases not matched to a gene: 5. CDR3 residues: CASSLTGDRVYEQYF. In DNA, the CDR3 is TGTGCCAGCAGCTTAACCGGGGACAGGGTCTACGAGCAGTACTTC. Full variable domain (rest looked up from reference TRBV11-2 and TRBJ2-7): EAGVAQSPRYKIIEKRQSVAFWCNPISGHATLYWYQQILGQGPKLLIQFQNNGVVDDSQLPKDRFSAERLKGVDSTLKIQPAKLEDSAVYLCASSLTGDRVYEQYFGPGTRLTVT.

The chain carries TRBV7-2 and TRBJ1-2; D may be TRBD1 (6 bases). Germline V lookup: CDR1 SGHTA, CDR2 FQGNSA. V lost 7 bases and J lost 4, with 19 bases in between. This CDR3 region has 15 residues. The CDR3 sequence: CASTASPGGPYGYTF. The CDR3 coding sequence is TGTGCCAGCACCGCCAGCCCGGGGGGGCCCTATGGCTACACCTTC.